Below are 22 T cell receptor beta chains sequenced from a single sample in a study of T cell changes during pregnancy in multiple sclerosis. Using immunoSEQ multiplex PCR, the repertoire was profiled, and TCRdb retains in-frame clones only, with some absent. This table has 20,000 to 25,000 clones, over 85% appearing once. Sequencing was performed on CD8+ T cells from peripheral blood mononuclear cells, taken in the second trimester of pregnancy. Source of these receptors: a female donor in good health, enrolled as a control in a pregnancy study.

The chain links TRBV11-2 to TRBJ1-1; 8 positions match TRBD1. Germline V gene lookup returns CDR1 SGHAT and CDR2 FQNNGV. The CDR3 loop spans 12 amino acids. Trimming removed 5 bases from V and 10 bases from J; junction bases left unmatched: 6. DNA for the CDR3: TGTGCCAGCAGCCAGGACAGGGAGGGAGCTTTCTTT. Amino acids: CASSQDREGAFF.

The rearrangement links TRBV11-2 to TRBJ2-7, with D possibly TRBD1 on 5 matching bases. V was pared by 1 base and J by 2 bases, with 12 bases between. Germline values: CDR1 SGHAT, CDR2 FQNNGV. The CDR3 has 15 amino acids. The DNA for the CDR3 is TGTGCCAGCAGCTTAGGAAGCAGGGCTACCTACGAGCAGTACTTC. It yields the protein CASSLGSRATYEQYF.

Here the CDR3 reads CASSDAGGPADTQYF. The CDR3 DNA sequence: TGTGCCAGCAGTGACGCGGGAGGGCCTGCAGATACGCAGTATTTT. The rearrangement uses TRBV6-4 and TRBJ2-3; the match to TRBD2 covers 9 bases. Germline V CDR1 and CDR2: MRHNA, SNTAGT. This CDR3 has 15 residues. V lost 2 bases, J lost 4 bases, and 4 bases stayed unmatched.

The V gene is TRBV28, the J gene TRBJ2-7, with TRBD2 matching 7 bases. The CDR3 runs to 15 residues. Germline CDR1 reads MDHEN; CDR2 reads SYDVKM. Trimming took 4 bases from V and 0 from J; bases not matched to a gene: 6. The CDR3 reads CASSSDSGYSYEQYF. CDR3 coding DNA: TGTGCCAGCAGTTCCGATAGCGGGTACTCCTACGAGCAGTACTTC.

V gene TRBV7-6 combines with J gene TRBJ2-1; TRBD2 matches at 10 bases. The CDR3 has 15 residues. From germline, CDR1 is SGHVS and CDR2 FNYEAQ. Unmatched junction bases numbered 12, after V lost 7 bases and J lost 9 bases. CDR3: CASTTASGRAIEQFF. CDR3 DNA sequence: TGTGCCAGCACCACGGCCAGCGGGAGGGCCATTGAGCAGTTCTTC. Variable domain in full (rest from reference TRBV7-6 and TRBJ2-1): GAGVSQSPRYKVTKRGQDVALRCDPISGHVSLYWYRQALGQGPEFLTYFNYEAQQDKSGLPNDRFSAERPEGSISTLTIQRTEQRDSAMYRCASTTASGRAIEQFFGPGTRLTVL.

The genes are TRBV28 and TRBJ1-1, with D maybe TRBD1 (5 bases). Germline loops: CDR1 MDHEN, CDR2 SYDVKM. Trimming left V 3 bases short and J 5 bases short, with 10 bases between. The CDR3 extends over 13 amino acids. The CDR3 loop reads CASSFKGWTEAFF. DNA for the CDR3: TGTGCCAGCAGTTTTAAGGGGTGGACTGAAGCTTTCTTT. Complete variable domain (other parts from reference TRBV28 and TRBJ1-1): DVKVTQSSRYLVKRTGEKVFLECVQDMDHENMFWYRQDPGLGLRLIYFSYDVKMKEKGDIPEGYSVSREKKERFSLILESASTNQTSMYLCASSFKGWTEAFFGQGTRLTVV.

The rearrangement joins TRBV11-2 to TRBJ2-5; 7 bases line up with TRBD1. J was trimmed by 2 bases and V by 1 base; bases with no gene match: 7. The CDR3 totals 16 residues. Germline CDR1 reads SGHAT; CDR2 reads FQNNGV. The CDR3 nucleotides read TGTGCCAGCAGCTTAGTGGCCGTGACAGGGCAAGAGACCCAGTACTTC. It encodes CASSLVAVTGQETQYF.

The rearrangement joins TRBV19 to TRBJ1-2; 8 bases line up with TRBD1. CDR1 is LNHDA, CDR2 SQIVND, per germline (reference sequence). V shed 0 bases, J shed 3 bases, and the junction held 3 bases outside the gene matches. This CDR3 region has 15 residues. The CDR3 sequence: CASSIDDRGDYGYTF. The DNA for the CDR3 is TGTGCCAGTAGTATAGATGACAGGGGAGACTATGGCTACACCTTC.

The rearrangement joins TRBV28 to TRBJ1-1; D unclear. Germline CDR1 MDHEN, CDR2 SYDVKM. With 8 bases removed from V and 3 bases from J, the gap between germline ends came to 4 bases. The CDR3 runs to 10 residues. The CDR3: CASYYTEAFF. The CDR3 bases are TGTGCCAGCTATTACACTGAAGCTTTCTTT.

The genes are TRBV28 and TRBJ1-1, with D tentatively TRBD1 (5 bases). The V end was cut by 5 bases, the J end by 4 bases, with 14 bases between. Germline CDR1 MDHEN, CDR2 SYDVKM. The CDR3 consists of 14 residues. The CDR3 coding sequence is TGTGCCAGCAGTACTAAATCGGGGGGCACTGAAGCTTTCTTT. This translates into CASSTKSGGTEAFF.

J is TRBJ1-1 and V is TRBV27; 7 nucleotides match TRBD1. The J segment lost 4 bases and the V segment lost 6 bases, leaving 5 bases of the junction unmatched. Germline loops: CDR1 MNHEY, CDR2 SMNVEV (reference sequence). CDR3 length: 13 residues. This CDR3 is CASRPDRSTEAFF. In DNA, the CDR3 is TGTGCCAGCAGACCGGACAGGAGCACTGAAGCTTTCTTT.

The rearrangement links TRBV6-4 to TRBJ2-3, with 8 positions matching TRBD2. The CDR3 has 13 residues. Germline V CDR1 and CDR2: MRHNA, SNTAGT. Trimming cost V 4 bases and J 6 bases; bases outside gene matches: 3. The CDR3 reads CASSAGGADTQYF. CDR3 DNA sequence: TGTGCCAGCAGTGCGGGGGGGGCTGATACGCAGTATTTT.

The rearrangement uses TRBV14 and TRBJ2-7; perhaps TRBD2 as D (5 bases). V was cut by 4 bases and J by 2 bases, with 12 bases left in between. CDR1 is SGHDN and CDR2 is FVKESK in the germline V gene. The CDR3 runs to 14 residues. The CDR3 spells CASSLGSGPYEQYF. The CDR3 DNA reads TGTGCCAGCAGCCTCGGAAGCGGTCCCTACGAGCAGTACTTC.

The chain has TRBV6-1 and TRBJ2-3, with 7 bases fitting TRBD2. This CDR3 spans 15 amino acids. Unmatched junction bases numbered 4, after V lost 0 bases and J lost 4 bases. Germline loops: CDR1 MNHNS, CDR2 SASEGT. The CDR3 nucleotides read TGTGCCAGCAGTGAAGCGGGCGGGGGTCCAGATACGCAGTATTTT. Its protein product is CASSEAGGGPDTQYF.

CDR3 nucleotide sequence: TGTGCCAGCAGCTTAGCCCCGGGGGGGAATGAGCAGTTCTTC. Amino acids: CASSLAPGGNEQFF. The chain employs TRBV11-3 and TRBJ2-1, with 8 nucleotides matching TRBD2. The CDR3 spans 14 residues. In germline, CDR1 is SGHNT, CDR2 YENEEA. The V gene end was trimmed by 1 base and the J gene end by 7 bases; junction bases not matched to a gene: 3. Variable domain in full (rest from reference TRBV11-3 and TRBJ2-1): EAGVVQSPRYKIIEKKQPVAFWCNPISGHNTLYWYLQNLGQGPELLIRYENEEAVDDSQLPKDRFSAERLKGVDSTLKIQPAELGDSAVYLCASSLAPGGNEQFFGPGTRLTVL.

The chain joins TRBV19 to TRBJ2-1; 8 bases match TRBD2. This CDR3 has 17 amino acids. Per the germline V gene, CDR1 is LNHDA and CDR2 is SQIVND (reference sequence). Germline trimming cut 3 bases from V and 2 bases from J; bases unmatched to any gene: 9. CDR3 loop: CASSINLGLDTYNEQFF. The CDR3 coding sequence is TGTGCCAGTAGTATTAATTTGGGACTAGATACCTACAATGAGCAGTTCTTC. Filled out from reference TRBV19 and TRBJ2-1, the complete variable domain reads DGGITQSPKYLFRKEGQNVTLSCEQNLNHDAMYWYRQDPGQGLRLIYYSQIVNDFQKGDIAEGYSVSREKKESFPLTVTSAQKNPTAFYLCASSINLGLDTYNEQFFGPGTRLTVL.

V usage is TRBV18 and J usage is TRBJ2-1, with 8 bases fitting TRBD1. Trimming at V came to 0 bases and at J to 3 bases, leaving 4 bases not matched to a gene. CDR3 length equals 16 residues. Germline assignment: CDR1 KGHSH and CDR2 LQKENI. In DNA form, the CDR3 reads TGTGCCAGCTCACCACCGGACAGGGTTTACTACAATGAGCAGTTCTTC. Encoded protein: CASSPPDRVYYNEQFF.

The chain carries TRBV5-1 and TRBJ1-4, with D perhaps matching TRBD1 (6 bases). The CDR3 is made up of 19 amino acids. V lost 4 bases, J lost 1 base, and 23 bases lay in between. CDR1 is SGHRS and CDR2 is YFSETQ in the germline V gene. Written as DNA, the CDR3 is TGCGCCAGCAGCCTAAGGGACACAATAGGCCCTCTAACTAATGAAAAACTGTTTTTT. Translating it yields CASSLRDTIGPLTNEKLFF.

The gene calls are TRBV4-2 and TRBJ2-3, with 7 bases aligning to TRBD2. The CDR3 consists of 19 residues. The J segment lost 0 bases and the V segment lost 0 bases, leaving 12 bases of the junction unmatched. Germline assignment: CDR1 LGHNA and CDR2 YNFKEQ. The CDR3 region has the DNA TGTGCCAGCAGCCAAGAATTGCTAGCCAGCGGGGCTAGCACAGATACGCAGTATTTT. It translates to CASSQELLASGASTDTQYF.

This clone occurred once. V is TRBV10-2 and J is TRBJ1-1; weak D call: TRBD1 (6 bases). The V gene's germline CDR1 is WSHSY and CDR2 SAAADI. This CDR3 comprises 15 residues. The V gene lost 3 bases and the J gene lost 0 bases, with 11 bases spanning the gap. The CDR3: CASSEAGAMNTEAFF. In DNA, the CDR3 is TGCGCCAGCAGTGAAGCAGGGGCGATGAACACTGAAGCTTTCTTT.

The DNA for the CDR3 is TGTGCCAGCAGTCCGAGTCAAAGGGGGCGCGACACCGGGGAGCTGTTTTTT. It encodes CASSPSQRGRDTGELFF. This chain uses TRBV7-3 with TRBJ2-2, with 7 bases aligning to TRBD1. The CDR3 sequence is 17 residues long. V lost 6 bases, J lost 3 bases, and 13 bases stayed unmatched. CDR1 SGHTA and CDR2 FQGTGA come from the germline V gene.

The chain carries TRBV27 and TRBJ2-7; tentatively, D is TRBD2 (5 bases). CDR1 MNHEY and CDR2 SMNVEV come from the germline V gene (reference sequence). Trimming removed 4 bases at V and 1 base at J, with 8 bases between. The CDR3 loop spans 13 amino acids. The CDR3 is CASSYGGSYEQYF. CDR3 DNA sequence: TGTGCCAGCAGTTACGGCGGGTCCTACGAGCAGTACTTC.